The clone carrying this TCR beta chain has more than one count but fewer than ten. Its antigen is as yet unknown. This record comes from a study of breast tumors, draining lymph nodes, adjacent tissues. Findings of the study overall: Data only fit, rather than demonstrated, lymph node origin of most tumor T cells.

TCRdb processed the multiplex PCR reads anew with MiXCR; each CDR3 protein has one entry. The sample carries some 120,000 distinct CDR3 sequences, about 20% recorded once. Breast cancer patients provided tissue from their axillary draining lymph nodes. Looked up from germline, CDR1 is MNHEY and CDR2 is SMNVEV (reference sequence). The CDR3 has 15 amino acids. The J segment lost 6 bases and the V segment lost 5 bases, leaving 8 bases of the junction unmatched. The V and J genes are TRBV27 and TRBJ1-2, with TRBD1 matching 11 bases. Sequenced: axillary lymph node tissue. The sequence was collected from a female donor with breast cancer. Some clones in this sample may be carry-over from other donors' samples. The CDR3 reads CASSPLDRGRNGYTF. CDR3 DNA: TGTGCCAGCAGTCCCTTGGACAGGGGGCGTAATGGCTACACCTTC.